These 23 T cell receptor beta chains share one sample of origin, sequenced in a study of blood T cells in healthy people across ages. Sample-barcoded 5' priming and a J-beta primer mix drove a second PCR of roughly 7 to 11 cycles. MiXCR, applied by TCRdb to the 5' RACE reads, yields one record per CDR3 protein. This table holds about 1,500,000 distinct CDR3 sequences, 28% found once. The sample comprised blood. The receptors stem from a woman in her 30s in good health.

The chain couples TRBV12-3 or TRBV12-4 to TRBJ1-1; D remains ambiguous. This CDR3 comprises 14 residues. V dropped 1 base and J dropped 0 bases, with 6 bases sitting between them. CDR3 amino acids: CASSLDNLNTEAFF. The CDR3 DNA is TGTGCCAGCAGTTTAGATAATTTGAACACTGAAGCTTTCTTT.

This clonotype appeared many times. A junction end diverges from the germline sequence, so it may reflect a read error. V and J are TRBV27 and TRBJ2-5, with D uncertain. The CDR3 is made up of 13 amino acids. From germline, CDR1 is MNHEY and CDR2 SMNVEV (reference sequence). The CDR3 DNA sequence: TGTGCCAGCAGCTTATCAGACCAAGAGACCCAGTACTTC. Protein: CASSLSDQETQYF.

This clonotype turned up a few times. The gene calls are TRBV2 and TRBJ2-3, with D possibly TRBD2 on 5 matching bases. Per germline, CDR1 SNHLY and CDR2 FYNNEI. The CDR3 consists of 17 residues. V was clipped by 2 bases and J by 0 bases, with 15 bases between them. CDR3 residues: CASSESAGAVSTDTQYF. CDR3 sequence (DNA): TGTGCCAGCAGTGAATCGGCTGGAGCGGTCAGCACAGATACGCAGTATTTT. The full variable domain, rest sourced from reference TRBV2 and TRBJ2-3, is EPEVTQTPSHQVTQMGQEVILRCVPISNHLYFYWYRQILGQKVEFLVSFYNNEISEKSEIFDDQFSVERPDGSNFTLKIRSTKLEDSAMYFCASSESAGAVSTDTQYFGPGTRLTVL.

The V call is TRBV7-2, the J call TRBJ2-1, with D possibly being TRBD2 (6 bases). The CDR3 runs to 15 residues. Trimming pared 5 bases from V and 4 bases from J, leaving 15 bases between. CDR1 is SGHTA, CDR2 FQGNSA, per germline. The CDR3 protein is CASSPSGARYNEQFF. CDR3 sequence (DNA): TGTGCCAGCAGCCCGTCGGGAGCCCGGTACAATGAGCAGTTCTTC.

This chain connects TRBV7-9 to TRBJ2-7; tentatively, D is TRBD1 (6 bases). Germline V gives CDR1 SEHNR, CDR2 FQNEAQ (reference sequence). V lost 5 bases, J lost 0 bases, and 17 bases lay in between. This CDR3 has 16 residues. CDR3 bases: TGTGCCAGCAGCCCGGGACAACTTCCGAGCTCCTACGAGCAGTACTTC. Residues: CASSPGQLPSSYEQYF.

The chain has TRBV13 and TRBJ2-7, with unresolved D. The CDR3 totals 12 residues. V gave up 5 bases and J gave up 6 bases, with 11 bases separating them. The V gene's germline CDR1 is PRHDT and CDR2 FYEKMQ (reference sequence). The CDR3 loop reads CASSRLWSEQYF. The CDR3 DNA reads TGTGCCAGCAGCCGCCTATGGTCCGAGCAGTACTTC. The whole variable domain, filled in from reference TRBV13 and TRBJ2-7, reads AAGVIQSPRHLIKEKRETATLKCYPIPRHDTVYWYQQGPGQDPQFLISFYEKMQSDKGSIPDRFSAQQFSDYHSELNMSSLELGDSALYFCASSRLWSEQYFGPGTRLTVT.

For this clonotype: One junction end disagrees with the germline gene, perhaps due to a read error. V gene TRBV10-3 combines with J gene TRBJ1-2; 8 bases map to TRBD1. Germline CDR1 ENHRY, CDR2 SYGVKD. This CDR3 has 15 residues. This chain's CDR3 is CAIKRTGTKVYGDTF. The CDR3 nucleotides are TGTGCCATCAAAAGGACAGGGACGAAAGTCTATGGCGACACCTTC.

This clonotype has at least ten counts. The chain couples TRBV12-3 or TRBV12-4 to TRBJ2-7, with D possibly TRBD2 on 6 matching bases. This CDR3 region has 15 residues. With 5 bases removed from V and 0 bases from J, the gap between germline ends came to 14 bases. The CDR3 nucleotides read TGTGCCAGCAGTCCGATGGGACTTCGCTCCTACGAGCAGTACTTC. This gives the protein CASSPMGLRSYEQYF.

The chain uses TRBV7-2 and TRBJ2-3, with a weak D call TRBD2 (7 bases). This CDR3 is 16 amino acids long. Trimming left V 5 bases short and J 0 bases short, with 15 bases between. Germline assignment: CDR1 SGHTA and CDR2 FQGNSA. This chain's CDR3 is CASSRRTAGSTDTQYF. DNA for the CDR3: TGTGCCAGCAGCCGCAGGACAGCGGGGAGCACAGATACGCAGTATTTT.

This clonotype has at least ten counts. The V call is TRBV10-3, the J call TRBJ2-7; D remains ambiguous. Trimming pared 3 bases from V and 1 base from J, leaving 4 bases between. This CDR3 comprises 12 residues. Germline CDR1 reads ENHRY; CDR2 reads SYGVKD. CDR3 loop: CAISDKSYEQYF. CDR3 nucleotide sequence: TGTGCCATCAGTGACAAATCCTACGAGCAGTACTTC.

This clonotype was seen at least ten times. The rearrangement joins TRBV5-1 to TRBJ2-2; D is undetermined. With 0 bases removed from V and 5 bases from J, the gap between germline ends came to 11 bases. CDR1 and CDR2 (germline): SGHRS, YFSETQ. The CDR3 covers 15 residues. In DNA form, the CDR3 reads TGCGCCAGCAGCTTGGGTCGGTTCGATACCGGGGAGCTGTTTTTT. This sequence encodes CASSLGRFDTGELFF.

In its sample, this clonotype was seen many times. The gene calls are TRBV5-1 and TRBJ2-5, with no clear D. The CDR3 extends over 14 amino acids. Trimming cost V 2 bases and J 2 bases, with 10 bases left between them. CDR1 is SGHRS and CDR2 is YFSETQ in the germline V gene. The CDR3 region is CASSFAPTQETQYF. CDR3 nucleotide sequence: TGCGCCAGCAGCTTTGCGCCCACACAAGAGACCCAGTACTTC.

With respect to this clonotype: Being one base from a much bigger clone, this may be a read error. V gene TRBV15 combines with J gene TRBJ2-7; D gene unclear. Germline CDR1 and CDR2: LNHNV and YYDKDF (reference sequence). This CDR3 region has 15 residues. CDR3 sequence: CATSRDLGLSYEQNF. For the CDR3, the DNA is TGTGCCACCAGCAGAGATCTGGGCTTAAGCTACGAGCAGAACTTC. The entire variable domain, with the rest obtained from reference TRBV15 and TRBJ2-7, is as follows: DAMVIQNPRYQVTQFGKPVTLSCSQTLNHNVMYWYQQKSSQAPKLLFHYYDKDFNNEADTPDNFQSRRPNTSFCFLDIRSPGLGDTAMYLCATSRDLGLSYEQNFGPGTRLTVT.

The chain combines TRBV18 with TRBJ1-1, with a tentative D call TRBD1 (5 bases). V lost 5 bases, J lost 1 base, and 11 bases lay in between. CDR3 length equals 14 residues. CDR1 and CDR2 from the germline V gene are KGHSH and LQKENI. The CDR3 nucleotides are TGTGCCAGCTCAGCTCAGGGTAAGAACACTGAAGCTTTCTTT. Translation gives CASSAQGKNTEAFF.

The table lists this clonotype with a few counts. The chain has TRBV4-1 and TRBJ2-1, with D hard to call. Germline CDR1 and CDR2: MGHRA and YSYEKL. With 0 bases removed from V and 0 bases from J, the gap between germline ends came to 9 bases. The CDR3 is 16 residues long. CDR3 in DNA: TGCGCCAGCAGCCAAGATCGATGGAGCTCCTACAATGAGCAGTTCTTC. Translating gives CASSQDRWSSYNEQFF.

This clonotype was seen only once. V gene TRBV7-9 combines with J gene TRBJ2-7; D is uncertain. Germline V gene sequence: CDR1 SEHNR, CDR2 FQNEAQ (reference sequence). V dropped 6 bases and J dropped 6 bases, with 12 bases sitting between them. The CDR3 loop spans 12 amino acids. The CDR3 reads CASSSPIGEQYF. The CDR3 DNA reads as TGTGCCAGCAGTTCCCCAATCGGCGAGCAGTACTTC.

The CDR3 region has the DNA TGTGCCAGCAGCCAATCCGACAGACCTGAGTTCGGGCAGTACTTC. Translation: CASSQSDRPEFGQYF. This chain links TRBV3-1 with TRBJ2-7; possible D gene TRBD1, 5 bases. CDR3 length: 15 amino acids. Germline V gene lookup returns CDR1 LGHDT and CDR2 YNNKEL (reference sequence). V lost 2 bases, J lost 9 bases, and 20 bases lay in between.

The rearrangement joins TRBV6-6 to TRBJ2-5; TRBD2 agrees at 8 bases. The CDR3 has 16 amino acids. Germline-derived CDR1 and CDR2 are MNHNY and SVGAGI (reference sequence). With V trimmed by 2 bases and J by 5 bases, 10 bases remained unmatched. In DNA form, the CDR3 reads TGTGCCAGCAGTTACAAGAGCGGGGGAGGAAAGGAGACCCAGTACTTC. Protein product: CASSYKSGGGKETQYF.

This clonotype was counted only a few times. The DNA of the CDR3 is TGTGCCAGCAGTTACGAGGGGAAACTGTTTTTT. It encodes CASSYEGKLFF. This chain connects TRBV6-6 to TRBJ1-4; tentative D call: TRBD1 (5 bases). Trimming left V 2 bases short and J 11 bases short, with 6 bases between. Germline V gene lookup returns CDR1 MNHNY and CDR2 SVGAGI (reference sequence). The CDR3 length is 11 residues.

This clonotype came up many times. The gene calls are TRBV29-1 and TRBJ2-5; unclear D gene. Germline-derived CDR1 and CDR2 are SQVTM and ANQGSEA. This CDR3 is 11 amino acids long. V gave up 7 bases and J gave up 5 bases, with 11 bases separating them. Written as DNA, the CDR3 is TGCAGCGGGTGGGGATCGGAGACCCAGTACTTC. Protein: CSGWGSETQYF. The complete variable domain, with remaining parts taken from reference TRBV29-1 and TRBJ2-5, reads SAVISQKPSRDICQRGTSLTIQCQVDSQVTMMFWYRQQPGQSLTLIATANQGSEATYESGFVIDKFPISRPNLTFSTLTVSNMSPEDSSIYLCSGWGSETQYFGPGTRLLVL.

V is TRBV5-1 and J is TRBJ2-5, with D possibly being TRBD1 or TRBD2 (5 bases each). The end of the DNA fits TRBJ2-7 better, so the J call may be wrong. The CDR3 is made up of 16 amino acids. Germline CDR1 is SGHRS and CDR2 is YFSETQ. CDR3 bases: TGCGCCAGCAGCTTGGTGGCAGGGAGAAGGCCTTCCGAGCAGTACTTC. It codes for CASSLVAGRRPSEQYF.

Only a few counts were recorded for this clonotype. CDR3 DNA sequence: TGCGCCAGCAGCCATATACAGGAGGGTAGAACTGAAGCTTTCTTT. Translation: CASSHIQEGRTEAFF. This sequence joins TRBV4-3 and TRBJ1-1; possibly TRBD1 for D (5 bases). Germline-derived CDR1 and CDR2 are LGHNA and YSLEER. The CDR3 length is 15 residues. V gave up 3 bases and J gave up 5 bases, with 16 bases separating them.

Written as DNA, the CDR3 is TGCAGTGCTAGACAAGCGGGGGGAGGGGGAGCTTTCTTT. Translated, it gives CSARQAGGGGAFF. The genes are TRBV20-1 and TRBJ1-1; D may be TRBD1 (6 bases). Trimming shortened V by 2 bases and J by 10 bases, and 17 bases separated the two germline ends. Germline CDR1 is DFQATT and CDR2 is SNEGSKA (reference sequence). This CDR3 is 13 amino acids long.